This T cell receptor (beta chain) appears in the sequencing data of a study of T cell responses to AZD1222 COVID-19 vaccine. General study findings and limits: Variant regions that are unmutated are reportedly the target of nearly half of spike-specific TCRs. The repertoires were collected only after the peak T cell response. White British donors predominated, females outnumbered males, and clonal diversity was possibly underestimated.

In regard to this clone: Its antigen is unknown.

Repertoires were generated with immunoSEQ multiplex PCR, while TCRdb's copy carries only in-frame clones and drops some. The table records about 140,000 clones, 70% to 90% of them present only once. Trimming pared 0 bases from V and 14 bases from J, leaving 16 bases between. Germline-derived CDR1 and CDR2 are SEHNR and FQNEAQ (reference sequence). The CDR3 extends over 13 amino acids. The origin of this receptor is an adult who received the AZD1222 COVID-19 vaccine. This specimen was peripheral blood, taken 28 days after the second AZD1222 dose. The genes are TRBV7-9 and TRBJ1-1; D remains unclear. In nucleotides, the CDR3 is TGTGCCAGCAGCTTAGCGTTCTTAAGGCCCCACTTCTTT. It specifies CASSLAFLRPHFF.